The rows below give T cell receptor beta chains drawn from one sample of a study of B cell selection in AIRE deficiency. Clones were sequenced by immunoSEQ multiplex PCR, and TCRdb holds only the in-frame ones, with some missing. The sample holds approximately 22,000 clones; around 90% are singletons and the top ten take 1.4%. The sample was CD4+CD25+ Tregs sorted from PBMCs. These receptors originate from a human donor in good health. The CDR3 runs from the conserved cysteine through the conserved F or W. A D gene is named only where the DNA matches it firmly. Rows may omit the clone size; those that give it use once, few, many or a size class.

v_gene	j_gene	abundance	d_gene	CDR3nt	CDR3aa
TRBV29-1	TRBJ2-3	.	.	TGCAGCGTCGTAAAGGGAGAGGCAGATACGCAGTATTTT	CSVVKGEADTQYF
TRBV7-6	TRBJ1-2	.	.	TGTGCCAGCAGCCCCGGCCCGTGGGGCTACACCTTC	CASSPGPWGYTF
TRBV5-1	TRBJ2-2	once	.	TGCGCCAGCAGCCGGGCGGTGAACACCGGGGAGCTGTTTTTT	CASSRAVNTGELFF
TRBV4-1	TRBJ2-6	.	.	TGCGCCAGCAGCCAAGATAGAGGTGTTAGCTCTGGGGCCAACGTCCTGACTTTC	CASSQDRGVSSGANVLTF
TRBV29-1	TRBJ1-2	.	TRBD1	TGCAGCGCTGAGACAGGGATGAACTATGGCTACACCTTC	CSAETGMNYGYTF
TRBV5-1	TRBJ1-2	.	.	TGCGCCAGCAGCTCAGGAGTCACTAACTATGGCTACACCTTC	CASSSGVTNYGYTF
TRBV2	TRBJ1-2	.	TRBD1	TGTGCCAGCAGTGGAGGGGACAGGGCTTATGGCTACACCTTC	CASSGGDRAYGYTF
TRBV2	TRBJ2-3	.	.	TGTGCCAGCGGGGCGGGGGCCGACAGGACAGATACGCAGTATTTT	CASGAGADRTDTQYF
TRBV6-5	TRBJ2-7	.	TRBD1	TGTGCCAGCGTTGCTCCCGACAGGGGGCTCGGCGAGCAGTACTTC	CASVAPDRGLGEQYF
TRBV1	TRBJ2-7	few	.	TGCACCAGCAGCCGCCCCGGGACAGGGACCTACGAGCAGTACTTC	CTSSRPGTGTYEQYF
TRBV11-2	TRBJ2-5	.	.	TGTGCCAGCAGCTTAGGCCCAAGCGAGACCCAGTACTTC	CASSLGPSETQYF
TRBV6-6	TRBJ2-7	.	.	TGTGCCACCCTCCCCCGGAGGGACTCTTACGAGCAGTACTTC	CATLPRRDSYEQYF
TRBV6-1	TRBJ2-1	.	.	TGTGCCAGCAGTGAAGGAGTGGCTGTTGAGCAGTTCTTC	CASSEGVAVEQFF
TRBV15	TRBJ1-2	.	.	TGTGCCACCAGCAGAGGTATAGGAAACTATGGCTACACCTTC	CATSRGIGNYGYTF
TRBV5-8	TRBJ1-4	.	.	TGTGCCAGCAGCTTGCTGGGAACAACTAATGAAAAACTGTTTTTT	CASSLLGTTNEKLFF
TRBV29-1	TRBJ2-1	.	.	TGCAGCGTTGAAGAGGGCAGGGCACAGTTCTTC	CSVEEGRAQFF
TRBV11-2	TRBJ2-2	.	.	TGTGCCAGCCGAATCGATTTGGCGAACACCGGGGAGCTGTTTTTT	CASRIDLANTGELFF
TRBV11-2	TRBJ1-2	.	TRBD1	TGTGCCAGCAGCTTAGAGGCTATGACAGGGTACTATGGCTACACCTTC	CASSLEAMTGYYGYTF
TRBV11-2	TRBJ2-1	.	.	TGTGCCAGCCACAACCGGGGCTCCTACAATGAGCAGTTCTTC	CASHNRGSYNEQFF
TRBV5-6	TRBJ2-7	once	TRBD2	TGTGCCAGCAGCACCGCTGGAGCGGGAGGGCCCTACGAGCAGTACTTC	CASSTAGAGGPYEQYF
TRBV6-1	TRBJ2-3	.	.	TGTGCCAGCAGGGCGGCGGGCACAGATACGCAGTATTTT	CASRAAGTDTQYF
TRBV1	TRBJ2-3	.	.	TGCACCAGCAGCCAACCGAAGTGTCTAGCGGGAGAGTCAGATACGCAGTATTTT	CTSSQPKCLAGESDTQYF
TRBV6-5	TRBJ1-1	.	.	TGTGCCAGCAGGAAACCGACAGGGAACACTGAAGCTTTCTTT	CASRKPTGNTEAFF
TRBV28	TRBJ1-5	.	.	TGTGCCAGCAGGGAGGACCGGGTTCAGCCCCAGCATTTT	CASREDRVQPQHF
TRBV2	TRBJ1-1	medium-sized	TRBD1	TGTGCCAGCACCCGACAGGGAAACACTGAAGCTTTCTTT	CASTRQGNTEAFF
TRBV14	TRBJ2-7	.	.	TGTGCCAGCAGCCAAGGTTACGAGCAGTACTTC	CASSQGYEQYF
TRBV18	TRBJ2-6	.	.	TGTGCCAGCTCACCACCTAACAGCCTTTCTGGGGCCAACGTCCTGACTTTC	CASSPPNSLSGANVLTF
TRBV10-3	TRBJ1-2	.	.	TGTCCCCAACAGAGGAATGGCTACACCTTC	CPQQRNGYTF
TRBV11-2	TRBJ1-1	.	.	TGTGCCAGCAGCTTTGGACTGGACACTGAAGCTTTCTTT	CASSFGLDTEAFF
TRBV11-2	TRBJ1-6	.	.	TGTGCCAGCAGCCCCCAGGGGCTCTATAATTCACCCCTCCACTTT	CASSPQGLYNSPLHF
TRBV7-2	TRBJ2-5	.	TRBD1	TGTGCCAGCAGTTCAGGGGGAGAGACCCAGTACTTC	CASSSGGETQYF
TRBV5-1	TRBJ2-1	.	TRBD2	TGCGCCAGCAGCGCGGGGACTAGCGGCAATGAGCAGTTCTTC	CASSAGTSGNEQFF
TRBV11-3	TRBJ2-7	.	TRBD2	TGTGCCAGCAGCTTAGAGGGCGGGGGGGCCTACGAGCAGTACTTC	CASSLEGGGAYEQYF
TRBV15	TRBJ1-3	.	TRBD1	TGTGCCACCAGCGAGTTACAGGGGCGGCGAAACACCATATATTTT	CATSELQGRRNTIYF
TRBV19	TRBJ2-7	.	TRBD2	TGTGCCAGTAGTATCCACTCCATGGGGGGGAACGAGCAGTACTTC	CASSIHSMGGNEQYF
TRBV29-1	TRBJ1-1	.	.	TGCAGCGTCGAAGGTCGCGGGCGCACTGAAGCTTTCTTT	CSVEGRGRTEAFF
TRBV15	TRBJ2-2	.	TRBD2	TGTGCCACCAGCAGGGGACTAGCGGGAACCGGGGAGCTGTTTTTT	CATSRGLAGTGELFF
TRBV20-1	TRBJ2-1	.	TRBD2	TGCAGTGCCCCCGGGACTACGCAGCAGTTCTTC	CSAPGTTQQFF
TRBV10-3	TRBJ1-5	.	.	TGTGCCATCAGCGACAGTGACAGCAATCAGCCCCAGCATTTT	CAISDSDSNQPQHF
TRBV19	TRBJ1-1	.	.	TGTGCCAGTACCCCAGGGACAAAGAACACTGAAGCTTTCTTT	CASTPGTKNTEAFF
TRBV7-9	TRBJ2-1	.	.	TGTGCCAGCAGCTCAACCCTAGGAAAAGAAAAGTTCTTC	CASSSTLGKEKFF
TRBV6-5	TRBJ1-2	.	TRBD1	TGTGCCAGCAGCCAGGACAGGGGGTATGGCTACACCTTC	CASSQDRGYGYTF
TRBV27	TRBJ2-1	.	.	TGTGCCAGCAGCTTTCTGGGGGCGGTCGATGAGCAGTTCTTC	CASSFLGAVDEQFF
TRBV5-6	TRBJ2-3	.	TRBD1	TGTGCCAGCACCCAGGGGGCAGATACGCAGTATTTT	CASTQGADTQYF
TRBV7-3	TRBJ2-1	.	TRBD2	TGTGCCAGCAGCCCGAGGGGGTCCGGGACTAGCGGGAGGGCTCGGTACAATGAGCAGTTCTTC	CASSPRGSGTSGRARYNEQFF
TRBV7-2	TRBJ2-1	.	TRBD2	TGTGCCAGCAGCTTAGCTGCGGGAGCTTTCGGAAATGAGCAGTTCTTC	CASSLAAGAFGNEQFF
TRBV9	TRBJ2-7	.	TRBD2	TGTGCCACCATTTTTGGGACTAGCGGGAGTATATACGAGCAGTACTTC	CATIFGTSGSIYEQYF
TRBV10-3	TRBJ2-7	.	TRBD2	TGTGCCATCAGTGGGGGGGGTCAGGGAACGGGCTACGAGCAGTACTTC	CAISGGGQGTGYEQYF
TRBV30	TRBJ2-1	.	.	TGTGCCTGGAGTCCTGGACGCTCCTACAATGAGCAGTTCTTC	CAWSPGRSYNEQFF
TRBV18	TRBJ1-4	.	TRBD1	TGTGCCAGCTCACCACCTGGGACAGGGGATGAAAAACTGTTTTTT	CASSPPGTGDEKLFF
TRBV7-2	TRBJ2-1	.	.	TGTGCCAGCAGCCCATGGCGGGCCCACAATGAGCAGTTCTTC	CASSPWRAHNEQFF
TRBV30	TRBJ1-1	.	TRBD1	TGTGCCTGGAGTGTACGGGCACAGGGGGTATTCAAGGCTTTCTTT	CAWSVRAQGVFKAFF